This is a list of T cell receptor beta chains from one sample in a study of identical twins. A single record per CDR3 protein comes from TCRdb applying MiXCR to the 5' RACE reads. The table has roughly 1.6 million distinct CDR3 sequences, under 35% seen once. Sequences were obtained from cord blood. These receptors all stem from a newborn girl in good health. CDR3s include the opening cysteine and the closing phenylalanine or tryptophan. D genes are given only for firm matches. Clone size is not always given. Where it is, it says once, few, many or a class for expanded clones.

TRBV29-1	NA	TRBJ2-1	NA	TGCAGCGTTGATACAGGGCGAAGTGAGCAGTTCTTC	CSVDTGRSEQFF
TRBV12-3/TRBV12-4	NA	TRBJ2-3	NA	TGTGCCAGCAGTCCCGATTACACGGATACGCAGTATTTT	CASSPDYTDTQYF
TRBV27	NA	TRBJ1-4	NA	TGTGCCAGCAGTCTTACGACATCCCGGGCAACTGATGAAAAACTGTTTTTT	CASSLTTSRATDEKLFF
TRBV6-2/TRBV6-3	NA	TRBJ2-7	TRBD1	TGTGCCAGCAGACTCGGGACAGGGGCTAACTACGAGCAGTACTTC	CASRLGTGANYEQYF
TRBV5-1	NA	TRBJ2-7	TRBD2	TGCGCCAGCAGCTTGAATCAAGCGGGGGCCTTCTACGAGCAGTACTTC	CASSLNQAGAFYEQYF
TRBV11-2	few	TRBJ2-2	NA	TGTGCCAGCAGCTTAGCAAAACCCACCGGGGAGCTGTTTTTT	CASSLAKPTGELFF
TRBV27	NA	TRBJ1-4	NA	TGTGCCAGCAGTTTGGGTGGGGGGAGGCCAAGGAAACTGTTTTTT	CASSLGGGRPRKLFF
TRBV24-1	NA	TRBJ2-1	TRBD2	TGTGCCACCAGTGATCCCAGCGGGAGGGGCTACAATGAGCAGTTCTTC	CATSDPSGRGYNEQFF
TRBV11-1	few	TRBJ2-1	TRBD1	TGTGCCAGCAGCTTAAGTGGACAGGGTTACAATGAGCAGTTCTTC	CASSLSGQGYNEQFF
TRBV24-1	once	TRBJ2-1	TRBD2	TGTGCCACCAGTGATTTGCAGTTGGGACTAGCGGGAGGGGGGTATGAGCAGTTCTTC	CATSDLQLGLAGGGYEQFF
TRBV20-1	few	TRBJ1-6	TRBD1	TGCAGTGCTAGAACTACAGGGGGTTCACCCCTCCACTTT	CSARTTGGSPLHF
TRBV6-5	NA	TRBJ2-1	TRBD2	TGTGCCAGCAGTCGGGCTAGCGGGAGTCATGAGCAGTTCTTC	CASSRASGSHEQFF
TRBV6-1	NA	TRBJ2-1	TRBD1	TGTGCCAGCAGTGAAGTGGGACAGGGGGCCTACAATGAGCAGTTCTTC	CASSEVGQGAYNEQFF
TRBV10-3	few	TRBJ2-3	TRBD1	TGTGCCATCAGTGACAGGGGGCGCGACACAGATACGCAGTATTTT	CAISDRGRDTDTQYF
TRBV3-1	few	TRBJ2-1	NA	TGTGCCAGCAGCCAGATATCCGGGATAGGGTCCTACAATGAGCAGTTCTTC	CASSQISGIGSYNEQFF
TRBV7-2	NA	TRBJ2-1	NA	TGTGCCAGCAGCTTACGACGGGGGGCCAATGAGCAGTTCTTC	CASSLRRGANEQFF
TRBV6-1	few	TRBJ2-3	NA	TGTGCCAGCTTCGATTCCCCTCAAACTGGCCCGGACACAGATACGCAGTATTTT	CASFDSPQTGPDTDTQYF